The sequence of this T cell receptor beta chain was determined in a study of identical twins. V was pared by 1 base and J by 1 base, with 7 bases between. Germline V gene sequence: CDR1 LNHNV, CDR2 YYDKDF (reference sequence). This CDR3 comprises 15 residues. Of note for this clonotype: Its matching antigen is unknown.

Study-level results: For zero-insertion analyses, partial confounding could come from invariant MAIT and iNKT cells.

cDNA molecules carried unique molecular identifiers, and template switching added a universal primer site. TCRdb reanalysed the 5' RACE reads using MiXCR and keeps one entry per CDR3 protein. The repertoire has some 630,000 distinct CDR3 sequences, around 7.4% of them found once; the top ten carry 1.5% to 2%. The same sample was also used in a study of yellow fever vaccine responses in identical twins. Turning to that study: On the reported evidence, twins' vaccine T cell responses seemed partly convergent and partly personalized.

The TCR was taken from a young woman in good health. The chain joins TRBV15 to TRBJ2-2; D gene ambiguous. The sequencing sample was made of PBMCs. CDR3: CATSRVSRNTGELFF. The CDR3 DNA sequence: TGTGCCACCAGCAGAGTTTCAAGGAACACCGGGGAGCTGTTTTTT.